These T cell receptor beta chains were read from a single sample in a study of vaccination and CD4 T cells after COVID-19. No antigen has been identified for these receptors. Using its own MiXCR run on the PCR reads, TCRdb lists one record per CDR3 protein. The data hold over 11,000 distinct CDR3 sequences, with about 50% observed a single time. Sequencing was performed on CD4+ T cells from blood, cultured in vitro, taken before SARS-CoV-2 vaccination. These receptors were taken from a human donor who had recovered from COVID-19. The CDR3 runs from the conserved cysteine through the conserved F or W. A D gene is named only where the DNA matches it firmly.

TRBD1,TRBJ2-3,TRBV11-3,CASSFRTWTGQTDTQYF
.,TRBJ1-1,TRBV5-4,CASSLDGQSEAFF
.,TRBJ2-7,TRBV5-4,CASSSAGARVYEQYF
.,TRBJ1-4,TRBV7-9,CASSSPLSAFNEKLFF
.,TRBJ1-6,TRBV7-9,CAGGTPNSPLHF
TRBD1,TRBJ1-6,TRBV5-6,CASSLSTGGYNSPLHF
.,TRBJ2-5,TRBV6-1,CASRGAGRSGETQYF
TRBD2,TRBJ2-5,TRBV20-1,CSARDFSGGGETQYF
.,TRBJ1-2,TRBV6-1,CASRRLGGDGYTF
.,TRBJ1-2,TRBV7-8,CASSLDRGGGYTF
.,TRBJ1-6,TRBV6-2/TRBV6-3,CASTPGAFGSPLHF
TRBD1,TRBJ2-2,TRBV7-3,CASSPGQGRTGELFF
TRBD1,TRBJ1-6,TRBV2,CASISDRGRNSPLHF
.,TRBJ2-1,TRBV20-1,CSATEDNSYEQFF
.,TRBJ1-2,TRBV7-2,CASSSRVTPSRYGYTF
.,TRBJ1-4,TRBV7-2,CASSLDHDEKLFF